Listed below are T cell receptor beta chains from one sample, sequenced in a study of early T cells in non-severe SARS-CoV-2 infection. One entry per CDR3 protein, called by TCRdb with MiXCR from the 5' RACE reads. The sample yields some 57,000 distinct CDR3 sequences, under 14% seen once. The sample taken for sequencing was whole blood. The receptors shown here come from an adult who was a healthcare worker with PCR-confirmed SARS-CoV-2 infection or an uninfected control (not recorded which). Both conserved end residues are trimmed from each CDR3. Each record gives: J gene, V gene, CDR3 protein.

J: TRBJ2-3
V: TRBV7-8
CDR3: ASSLGRGTGGTDTQY

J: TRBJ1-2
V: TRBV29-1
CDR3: SAGQGGNYGYT

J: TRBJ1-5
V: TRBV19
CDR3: ASRKSPGVSNQPQH

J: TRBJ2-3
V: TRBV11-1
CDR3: ASSSLPTLTGDTQY

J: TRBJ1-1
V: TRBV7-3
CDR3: ASSLTPGSTTEAF

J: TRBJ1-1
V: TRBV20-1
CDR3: SASPGGEIAF

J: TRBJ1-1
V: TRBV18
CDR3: ASSPIRSPDRAEAF

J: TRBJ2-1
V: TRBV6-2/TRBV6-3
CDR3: ASRSGGGLVSYNEQF

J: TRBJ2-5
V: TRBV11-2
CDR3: ASSLGDRAIETQY

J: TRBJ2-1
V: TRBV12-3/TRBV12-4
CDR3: ASSSGGQRSSYNEQF

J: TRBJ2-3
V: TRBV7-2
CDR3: ASSLARLLSTDTQY

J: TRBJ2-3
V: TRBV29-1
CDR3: SVAYRGTTTDTQY

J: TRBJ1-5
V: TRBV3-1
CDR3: ASSQTAGKNQPQH

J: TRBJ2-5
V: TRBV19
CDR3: ASSPYGRGTKETQY

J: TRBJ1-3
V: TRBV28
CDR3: ASSTPGQGAGNTIY

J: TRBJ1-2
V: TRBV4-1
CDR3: ASSQDLGDGYT

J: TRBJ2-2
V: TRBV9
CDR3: ASSVAAGGYFTGELF

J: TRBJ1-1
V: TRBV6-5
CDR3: ATEDGEAF

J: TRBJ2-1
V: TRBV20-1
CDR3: SVYFGEQF

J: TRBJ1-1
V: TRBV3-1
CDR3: ASSQRGPGMEAF

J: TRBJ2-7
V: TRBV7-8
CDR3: ASSTGTRTGYNEQY

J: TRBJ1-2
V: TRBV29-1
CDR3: SVPGPIVSYGYT

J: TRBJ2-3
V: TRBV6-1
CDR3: ASTLRGGPDTDTQY

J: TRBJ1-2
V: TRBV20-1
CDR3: SAGGRGRGYT

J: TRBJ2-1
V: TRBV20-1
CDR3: SASAGDRHNEQF

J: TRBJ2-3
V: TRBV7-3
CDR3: ASSLTLGDTQY

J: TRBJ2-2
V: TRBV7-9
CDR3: ASSLGMNTGELF

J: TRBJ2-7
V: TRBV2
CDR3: ASSEGTGRYEQY

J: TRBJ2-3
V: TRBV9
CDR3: ASSVVGWTSDTQY

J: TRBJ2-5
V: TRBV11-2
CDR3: ASSSSLLAPGETQY

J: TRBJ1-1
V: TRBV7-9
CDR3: ASSPTTGGPAEAF

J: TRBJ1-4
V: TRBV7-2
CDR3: ASSFKGQGKLF

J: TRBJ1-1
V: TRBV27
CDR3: ASSLSPTLHTEAF

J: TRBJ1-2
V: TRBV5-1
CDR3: ASSPTAAGRRT

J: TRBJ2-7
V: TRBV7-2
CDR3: ASSLGRRGLYEQY

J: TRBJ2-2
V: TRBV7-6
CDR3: ASSFIGTGNTGELF